The 3 T cell receptor beta chains given below trace back to one sample, sequenced in a study of cytomegalovirus exposure and HLA in healthy donors. Vbeta (60) and Jbeta (13) primers were used in the PCR. The table came from immunoSEQ multiplex PCR; TCRdb's copy has only in-frame clones and leaves some out. The sample has about 60,000 clones; around three quarters are singletons. Sequencing input: PBMCs. These receptors originate from a woman aged 55-70 years in good health and CMV-seropositive.

V and J are TRBV2 and TRBJ2-7; perhaps TRBD2 as D (6 bases). Per the germline V gene, CDR1 is SNHLY and CDR2 is FYNNEI. CDR3 length: 13 residues. The V end was cut by 4 bases, the J end by 6 bases, with 13 bases between. CDR3 amino acids: CASSGADGGEQYF. The CDR3 DNA reads TGTGCCAGCAGTGGAGCCGACGGGGGCGAGCAGTACTTC. Combining the CDR3 with reference TRBV2 and TRBJ2-7 gives the whole variable domain EPEVTQTPSHQVTQMGQEVILRCVPISNHLYFYWYRQILGQKVEFLVSFYNNEISEKSEIFDDQFSVERPDGSNFTLKIRSTKLEDSAMYFCASSGADGGEQYFGPGTRLTVT.

The chain uses TRBV15 and TRBJ1-2; unclear D gene. Trimming removed 3 bases from V and 7 bases from J, with 12 bases in between. This CDR3 spans 13 amino acids. The germline CDR1 and CDR2 sequences are LNHNV and YYDKDF (reference sequence). The CDR3: CATSSTFSVGYTF. DNA of the CDR3: TGTGCCACCAGCAGCACCTTCTCGGTTGGCTACACCTTC.

The rearrangement joins TRBV9 to TRBJ1-3; 8 positions agree with TRBD1. The junction had 8 bases not matched to a gene; V was cut back by 4 bases and J by 5 bases. CDR1 and CDR2 from the germline V gene are SGDLS and YYNGEE. This CDR3 comprises 15 residues. The CDR3 coding sequence is TGTGCCAGCAGCTCGATGGACAGGGAAAGAAACACCATATATTTT. This translates into CASSSMDRERNTIYF.